The clone carrying this TCR beta chain was detected a few times. Its antigen is not identified. This sample is part of a study of early T cells in non-severe SARS-CoV-2 infection. Study details: The sequenced material was bulk RNA from unsorted whole blood, and its chains were unpaired. General observations from the study: Reliance on VDJdb matching favored anti-spike CD8 responses; private and CD4 specificities were missed.

From germline, CDR1 is SGHTA and CDR2 FQGNSA. This CDR3 has 12 amino acids. Trimming stripped 5 bases from V and 1 base from J, with 6 bases between. As part of library construction, unique molecular identifiers were attached to individual cDNA molecules. TCRdb reprocessed the 5' RACE reads via MiXCR and lists one record per CDR3 protein. The sample lists about 90,000 distinct CDR3 sequences, approximately 12% seen once, with about 4.6% in the top ten. The chain recombines TRBV7-2 with TRBJ2-7; D not certain. The TCR comes from an adult who was a healthcare worker with PCR-confirmed SARS-CoV-2 infection or an uninfected control (not recorded which). Specimen: whole blood, collected at baseline. This chain's CDR3 is CASSTYSYEQYF. CDR3 nucleotides: TGTGCCAGCAGCACTTATTCCTACGAGCAGTACTTC.